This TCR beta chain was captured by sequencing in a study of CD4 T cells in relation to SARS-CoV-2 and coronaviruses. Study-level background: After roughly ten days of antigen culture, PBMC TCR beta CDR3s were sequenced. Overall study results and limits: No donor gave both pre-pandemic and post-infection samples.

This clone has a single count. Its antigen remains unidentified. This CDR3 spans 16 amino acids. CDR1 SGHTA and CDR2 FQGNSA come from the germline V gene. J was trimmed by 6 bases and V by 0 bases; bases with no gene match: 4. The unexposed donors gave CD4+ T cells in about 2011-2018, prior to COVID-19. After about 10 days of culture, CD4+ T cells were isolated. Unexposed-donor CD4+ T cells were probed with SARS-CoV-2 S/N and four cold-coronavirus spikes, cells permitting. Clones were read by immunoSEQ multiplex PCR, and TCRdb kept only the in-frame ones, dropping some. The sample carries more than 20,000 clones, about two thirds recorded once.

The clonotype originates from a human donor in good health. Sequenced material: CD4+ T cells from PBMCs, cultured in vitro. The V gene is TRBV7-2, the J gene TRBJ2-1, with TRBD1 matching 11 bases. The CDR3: CASSLASDRGRNEQFF. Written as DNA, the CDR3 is TGTGCCAGCAGCTTAGCCTCGGACAGGGGGCGCAATGAGCAGTTCTTC.